Below, one T cell receptor beta chain is given with its context. The source of the sample is a study of blood T cell repertoires in COVID-19. Study at large: Nucleic acid was either cDNA or gDNA, and it came from T cells, B-cell-depleted T cells, or PBMCs.

The CDR3 runs to 14 residues. Germline V lookup: CDR1 SGHRS, CDR2 YFSETQ. The ends lost 5 bases at V and 3 bases at J; junction bases unmatched: 7. The method was immunoSEQ multiplex PCR; TCRdb's version includes in-frame clones alone and lacks a portion of them. Found here are some 160,000 clones, more than 85% of them singletons; the top ten hold under 3%. The TCR was taken from a woman older than 75 with COVID-19, enrolled during active disease. The sequencing sample was made of peripheral blood. The chain recombines TRBV5-1 with TRBJ2-7; 8 positions match TRBD2. The CDR3 DNA reads TGCGCCAGCAGGAGTCAGACTAGCGACTACGAGCAGTACTTC. This translates into CASRSQTSDYEQYF.